The T cell receptor (beta chain) under discussion was sequenced for a study of T-cell reconstitution after alpha-beta-depleted transplantation in children (dated by TCRdb to between 2015 and 2016). Some background on the complete study: Using TCR repertoire profiling, the study followed T-cell immune reconstitution in a quantitative way in children after TCRalphabeta/CD19-depleted allogeneic hematopoietic cell transplantation. On the study overall, not on this receptor specifically: In some patients, high TCRbeta diversity at day 60 was attributed to recipient T cells and intrathymic progenitors that had survived conditioning. The apparently early recovery of alphabetaT-cell counts about two months after transplant reportedly depended on only several hundred rapidly expanded clones that came from non-depleted graft cells. Over the following months the frequencies of hyperexpanded clones went down, and after one year T-cell counts and TCRbeta diversity were mostly credited to newly produced T cells.

Library preparation used PCR. TCRdb records Illumina HiSeq 2500 as the sequencer. TCR library preparation used molecular barcoding, with unique molecular identifiers applied to normalize quantification of the TCRbeta repertoire. TCRdb reran the public reads through fastp at Q25 and MiXCR, keeping productive beta chains. Rows are combined by CDR3 protein, so each entry shows the most common genes and DNA. The sample includes some 830,000 distinct CDR3 sequences, with 16% observed a single time. Around 4.5% of the sample belongs to the ten largest clones. V is clipped by 2 bases and J by 1 base, and the sequence between their germline boundaries is 15 bases long. From its cysteine to its phenylalanine, the CDR3 spans 17 amino acids. Only the CDR3 DNA stays, 51 bases, in frame from base 1. The germline V gene supplies CDR1 SNHLY and CDR2 FYNNEI. The sample's treatment or condition label is to be understood as: allogeneic hematopoietic cell transplantation with graft depleted of TCRalphabeta T cells and CD19 B cells. The transplant recipients were children given TCRalphabeta/CD19-depleted allogeneic hematopoietic cell grafts.

This clonotype showed up just a few times. Its specific antigen is unknown. It has no much larger one-base neighbor in the sample; base qualities were not kept. This sequence originates from a male patient younger than 18 who had a stem cell transplant for acute lymphoblastic leukemia, so the T cells may come from the graft donor. The sample in question was PBMCs, mostly from graft donor cells, obtained 360 days after TCRalphabeta/CD19-depleted stem cell transplant. The chain employs TRBV2 and TRBJ1-5; a weak D assignment points to TRBD1 (6 bases agree). The CDR3 region has the sequence CASSEIDQGLSNQPQHF. The base sequence is TGTGCCAGCAGTGAAATAGATCAGGGGCTCAGCAATCAGCCCCAGCATTTT.